This TCR beta chain was recovered during a study of cytomegalovirus exposure and HLA in healthy donors (dated by TCRdb to about 2017). In the study overall: A later analysis indicated that the 90 to 150 validation repertoires were generated on the platform also employed for the roughly 650 repertoires of the first cohort. High-throughput TCR immunosequencing, statistical association of individual TCRs with disease status, and machine learning were combined to predict cytomegalovirus infection status. Along with the approximately 600-subject first cohort, a separate validation cohort of 120 different subjects was used. The study was designed to test whether signatures of past pathogen exposure could be identified by cataloging public T cell receptors.

The library relied on the immunoSEQ multiplex PCR assay. Per the original workflow: A statistical classification framework was built for diagnosing cytomegalovirus status from the catalog of TCR beta chain sequences. TCRdb took over this immuneACCESS table, retaining in-frame rearrangements with V and J assigned. Such tables are incomplete; in checked studies, under half of the missing clones stem from an unresolved V gene, and the remainder is unexplained. Clone size and the V and J calls come from that table; the DNA yielded D and trimming. The sample table holds hundreds of thousands of clones, of which roughly 91% were seen once. The biggest ten clones account for around 3.1% of the sample. The donors were included in the validation cohort of approximately 120 subjects, a group kept apart from the roughly 680-subject first cohort. Results the study describes overall, beyond this receptor: In the study, approximately 160 TCR beta chains were listed as associated with cytomegalovirus. In vitro tests confirmed that three of the cytomegalovirus-associated TCR beta chains recognize cytomegalovirus antigens. While some public TCRs were present in many individuals, most TCR sequences turned up only very rarely across donors. According to the authors, the approach could potentially be generalized to other disease states and immunological phenotypes. Cytomegalovirus status was reported to be diagnosed by the classifier with high specificity and sensitivity in both the original and validation cohorts. All 120 or so repertoires were used to score co-occurrence in the validation cohort in a later analysis, because that analysis had no HLA typing for the cohort. A later analysis found that TCRs clustered in the first cohort also tended to co-occur in the 95 to 150 validation repertoires, with approximately 95% of cluster scores above 0.

This clone has only one observation. It lacks a known antigen. Base qualities were left out, and no much larger clone turns up one base away. Specimen: PBMCs. This clonotype was obtained from a woman aged 30 to 39 in good health and CMV-seronegative.

Read as DNA, the sequence is TGTGCCTGGAGTGGCTGGAGGGGGTTTGACAAAAACATTCAGTACTTC. It is translated as CAWSGWRGFDKNIQYF. This chain joins TRBV30 to TRBJ2-4; the D gene is perhaps TRBD1 or TRBD2, each of them matching over 6 bases. Trimming costs V 1 base and J 3 bases, and their ends lie 16 bases apart. Including cysteine and phenylalanine, the CDR3 has 16 amino acids. The retained sequence is limited to the CDR3, 48 bases, with the frame set at the first base. As encoded in the germline V gene (reference sequence), CDR1 is GTSNPN while CDR2 is SVGIG.